Listed below are T cell receptor beta chains from one sample, sequenced in a study of regulatory T cells in long-lasting Graves disease. TCRdb independently ran MiXCR on the multiplex PCR reads; one entry per CDR3 protein. The sample holds approximately 460,000 distinct CDR3 sequences, about a sixth seen once. Another study also made use of these data, one on T cells in Graves' hyperthyroidism and ophthalmopathy.

This material consisted of peripheral blood mononuclear cells (PBMCs), taken at new diagnosis, from a patient treated with antithyroid drugs. These receptors all come from a woman aged 30 to 39 with Graves disease. Both conserved end residues are part of each CDR3. The order of the fields is V gene, J gene, D gene, clone size, CDR3 protein, CDR3 DNA. D genes are given only for firm matches. Only some rows state a clone size, as once, few, many or a class for expanded clones.

>TRBV15|TRBJ2-7|TRBD2|.
CATSPLAEDYEQYF
TGTGCCACCAGCCCGCTAGCGGAGGACTACGAGCAGTACTTC
>TRBV28|TRBJ1-4|.|.
CASSYSGKLFF
TGTGCCAGCAGTTACTCGGGCAAACTGTTTTTT
>TRBV20-1|TRBJ1-4|.|many
CSAYREVEGEKLFF
TGCAGTGCTTACAGGGAGGTGGAAGGAGAAAAACTGTTTTTT
>TRBV18|TRBJ2-1|TRBD2|many
CASSPPGTSGRSGGEQFF
TGTGCCAGCTCACCACCCGGGACTAGCGGGAGGTCCGGGGGCGAGCAGTTCTTC
>TRBV6-1|TRBJ2-2|TRBD1|many
CASSPRDRLNGELFF
TGTGCCAGCAGTCCCCGGGACAGACTTAACGGGGAGCTGTTTTTT
>TRBV7-2|TRBJ2-5|.|once
CASSLAARGEETQYF
TGTGCCAGCAGCTTAGCGGCCAGGGGTGAGGAGACCCAGTACTTC
>TRBV7-2|TRBJ2-5|.|few
CASSQRTLSRARGEETQYF
TGTGCCAGCAGCCAACGAACCCTAAGTAGGGCTAGGGGCGAAGAGACCCAGTACTTC
>TRBV30|TRBJ1-5|.|few
CAWDVRRTWGGYSNQPQHF
TGTGCCTGGGACGTTCGGAGAACCTGGGGAGGATATAGCAATCAGCCCCAGCATTTT
>TRBV7-9|TRBJ2-3|.|many
CASTSRDSTDTQYF
TGTGCCAGCACCAGCCGTGATAGCACAGATACGCAGTATTTT
>TRBV30|TRBJ1-1|.|many
CAWTGMDTEAFF
TGTGCCTGGACAGGTATGGACACTGAAGCTTTCTTT
>TRBV7-8|TRBJ1-4|TRBD1|.
CASSLTYLGQGITNNEATNEKLFF
TGTGCCAGCAGCTTAACTTACCTAGGACAGGGAATAACGAATAATGAGGCAACTAATGAAAAACTGTTTTTT
>TRBV20-1|TRBJ2-7|TRBD2|many
CSASTSGRVGDEQYF
TGCAGTGCTAGTACTAGCGGGAGGGTAGGCGACGAGCAGTACTTC
>TRBV20-1|TRBJ2-7|.|many
CSAPLQGANEQYF
TGCAGTGCTCCCTTACAGGGAGCGAACGAGCAGTACTTC
>TRBV11-2|TRBJ1-1|.|many
CASSLDRLSGMVTEAFF
TGTGCCAGCAGCTTAGATCGACTTTCAGGGATGGTCACTGAAGCTTTCTTT
>TRBV12-5|TRBJ2-3|TRBD2|many
CASGAAGLAGEDTQYF
TGTGCTAGTGGTGCTGCGGGACTAGCGGGAGAGGATACGCAGTATTTT
>TRBV6-1|TRBJ1-1|TRBD1|.
CASRLRGGGVGTEAFF
TGTGCCAGCAGACTCAGAGGAGGGGGCGTGGGCACTGAAGCTTTCTTT
>TRBV5-1|TRBJ2-3|.|few
CASSFRMGDTQYF
TGCGCCAGCAGCTTTCGGATGGGGGATACGCAGTATTTT
>TRBV6-1|TRBJ2-3|TRBD2|few
CASTDGTSGTDTQYF
TGTGCCAGCACTGACGGGACTAGCGGCACAGATACGCAGTATTTT
>TRBV5-6|TRBJ2-3|.|many
CASSFQTTDTQYF
TGTGCCAGCAGCTTTCAGACCACAGATACGCAGTATTTT
>TRBV12-3/TRBV12-4|TRBJ2-5|TRBD2|many
CASSFTSREGETQYF
TGTGCCAGCAGTTTCACCTCCCGGGAGGGAGAGACCCAGTACTTC
>TRBV20-1|TRBJ2-3|TRBD2|few
CSARESLSGRAWTDTQYF
TGCAGTGCTAGAGAATCCTTAAGCGGGAGGGCTTGGACAGATACGCAGTATTTT
>TRBV11-2|TRBJ2-2|.|many
CASSPATSTGELFF
TGTGCCAGCAGTCCTGCGACGAGCACCGGGGAGCTGTTTTTT
>TRBV25-1|TRBJ2-7|.|.
CASTSLGEEQYF
TGTGCCAGCACCTCTTTGGGCGAAGAGCAGTACTTC
>TRBV7-2|TRBJ2-3|.|.
CASSLGLAPTSTDTQYF
TGTGCCAGCAGCTTAGGGCTAGCACCTACTAGCACAGATACGCAGTATTTT
>TRBV28|TRBJ2-3|.|many
CASSPTGLSSTDTQYF
TGTGCCAGCAGCCCAACGGGGTTGTCTAGCACAGATACGCAGTATTTT
>TRBV28|TRBJ1-1|TRBD1|many
CASSLGGQSNTEAFF
TGTGCCAGCAGTTTAGGGGGACAGTCGAACACTGAAGCTTTCTTT
>TRBV28|TRBJ1-5|.|many
CASSKNQPQHF
TGTGCCAGCAGCAAAAACCAGCCCCAGCATTTT
>TRBV6-2/TRBV6-3|TRBJ2-1|.|many
CASSVLGADEQFF
TGTGCCAGCAGTGTACTAGGTGCCGATGAGCAGTTCTTC
>TRBV19|TRBJ2-1|.|many
CASSMERQRNEQFF
TGTGCCAGTAGTATGGAGAGGCAACGGAATGAGCAGTTCTTC
>TRBV27|TRBJ1-1|.|many
CASTRGDLNTEAFF
TGTGCCAGCACTAGAGGGGATTTGAACACTGAAGCTTTCTTT
>TRBV30|TRBJ2-4|TRBD2|many
CAWSADSSGLGIQYF
TGTGCCTGGAGTGCGGATTCTAGCGGTTTGGGCATTCAGTACTTC
>TRBV20-1|TRBJ2-1|TRBD2|many
CSAIPREGGLAGGGPYNEQFF
TGCAGTGCTATCCCCAGGGAAGGGGGACTAGCGGGAGGGGGCCCCTACAATGAGCAGTTCTTC
>TRBV20-1|TRBJ1-3|.|many
CSAREANTIYF
TGCAGTGCTAGAGAGGCCAACACCATATATTTT
>TRBV28|TRBJ1-5|.|many
CASTTLINSNQPQHF
TGTGCCAGCACCACTTTAATAAATAGCAATCAGCCCCAGCATTTT
>TRBV3-1|TRBJ2-7|.|.
CASSQSPGRPIDGQYF
TGTGCCAGCAGCCAGTCCCCCGGACGGCCTATAGATGGGCAGTACTTC
>TRBV20-1|TRBJ1-4|.|.
CSARPRTVEKLFF
TGCAGTGCTAGACCAAGGACAGTAGAAAAACTGTTTTTT
>TRBV28|TRBJ2-2|.|many
CASSRAGELFF
TGTGCCAGCAGCCGTGCCGGGGAGCTGTTTTTT
>TRBV18|TRBJ1-5|TRBD1|.
CASSPRQGWSDQPQHF
TGTGCCAGCTCACCGCGACAGGGGTGGTCGGATCAGCCCCAGCATTTT
>TRBV7-8|TRBJ2-7|TRBD2|many
CASSLEGGTTYEQYF
TGTGCCAGCAGCTTAGAGGGCGGGACTACCTACGAGCAGTACTTC
>TRBV7-8|TRBJ2-1|.|many
CASSLVLGRGSGNEQFF
TGTGCCAGCAGCTTAGTACTAGGGAGGGGGTCCGGTAATGAGCAGTTCTTC
>TRBV7-2|TRBJ2-5|.|.
CASSLMVETQYF
TGTGCCAGCAGCCTCATGGTCGAGACCCAGTACTTC
>TRBV4-1|TRBJ2-2|.|many
CASSSEWAVGELFF
TGCGCCAGCAGCTCCGAATGGGCAGTTGGGGAGCTGTTTTTT
>TRBV6-1|TRBJ1-3|TRBD1|.
CASSFTGQRGNTIYF
TGTGCCAGCAGCTTTACGGGACAGCGCGGAAACACCATATATTTT
>TRBV20-1|TRBJ2-3|.|many
CSARVGSRDTQYF
TGCAGTGCCAGGGTGGGCTCGAGAGATACGCAGTATTTT
>TRBV9|TRBJ2-4|.|few
CASSVGRESNIQYF
TGTGCCAGCAGCGTTGGCAGGGAATCGAACATTCAGTACTTC
>TRBV7-8|TRBJ2-3|.|many
CASSLGASGADTQYF
TGTGCCAGCAGCTTAGGGGCGTCAGGAGCAGATACGCAGTATTTT
>TRBV12-3/TRBV12-4|TRBJ2-7|.|many
CASSLREDAYEQYF
TGTGCCAGCAGTCTAAGGGAAGACGCCTACGAGCAGTACTTC
>TRBV12-3/TRBV12-4|TRBJ1-2|.|few
CASSLNGGYGYTF
TGTGCCAGCAGTTTAAATGGGGGCTATGGCTACACCTTC
>TRBV6-1|TRBJ2-5|TRBD1|many
CASSEARQGYETQYF
TGTGCCAGCAGTGAAGCTCGACAGGGGTACGAGACCCAGTACTTC
>TRBV7-2|TRBJ2-1|.|many
CASSSLDRAEQFF
TGTGCCAGCAGCTCCCTTGATAGGGCTGAGCAGTTCTTC
>TRBV18|TRBJ2-1|.|.
CTSSPGTGNEQFF
TGTACCAGCTCACCAGGAACTGGCAATGAGCAGTTCTTC
>TRBV5-1|TRBJ2-5|TRBD2|.
CASSLPGTSGRAKTQYF
TGCGCCAGCAGCCTTCCCGGGACTAGCGGGAGGGCGAAGACCCAGTACTTC
>TRBV27|TRBJ2-1|TRBD2|many
CASRTGGVGYNEQFF
TGTGCCAGCAGAACGGGGGGTGTGGGATACAATGAGCAGTTCTTC
>TRBV7-6|TRBJ2-7|TRBD2|many
CASSPGRSGSDGGEQYF
TGTGCCAGCAGCCCGGGAAGGAGCGGGAGTGATGGAGGAGAGCAGTACTTC
>TRBV7-9|TRBJ2-1|.|many
CASTPRSRADIRNNEQFF
TGTGCCAGCACACCTCGGTCTCGAGCCGATATAAGGAACAATGAGCAGTTCTTC
>TRBV10-3|TRBJ2-1|TRBD2|few
CAISEKLGSSGSSYNEQFF
TGTGCCATCAGTGAGAAGCTCGGTTCTAGCGGGAGCTCCTACAATGAGCAGTTCTTC
>TRBV15|TRBJ2-7|.|many
CATSREGLSYEQYF
TGTGCCACCAGCAGAGAGGGTCTATCCTACGAGCAGTACTTC
>TRBV6-2/TRBV6-3|TRBJ1-2|.|many
CASKVPARFYGYTF
TGTGCCAGCAAGGTCCCGGCGCGGTTCTATGGCTACACCTTC
>TRBV2|TRBJ2-1|.|many
CASNTKGNEQFF
TGTGCCAGCAACACAAAGGGGAATGAGCAGTTCTTC
>TRBV20-1|TRBJ2-4|TRBD2|few
CSATSGSGKNIQYF
TGCAGTGCTACTAGCGGGAGCGGCAAAAACATTCAGTACTTC